One T cell receptor (beta chain) is described in this entry. Enrolled during active infection, Seattle patients were then followed longitudinally. This entry belongs to a study of blood T cell repertoires in COVID-19. Background on the study: COVID-19 samples collected from the United States, Italy and Spain covered acute and convalescent phases. PBMCs, B-cell-depleted T cells, or T cells provided the cDNA or gDNA that made up the material.

Original processing notes: Estimated nucleated cell counts came from reference gene primer amplification. The method was immunoSEQ multiplex PCR; TCRdb's version includes in-frame clones alone and lacks a portion of them. That table is the source of V, J and clone size, and D and trimming were worked out from the DNA. Of 110,000 or so clones in the sample, roughly 85% were seen once. Trimming at V came to 8 bases and at J to 6 bases, leaving 13 bases not matched to a gene. This CDR3 spans 15 amino acids. CDR1 LGHDT and CDR2 YNNKEL come from the germline V gene (reference sequence). The sample taken for sequencing was peripheral blood. The chain links TRBV3-1 (or the pseudogene TRBV3-2) to TRBJ2-1; 7 nucleotides line up with TRBD1. This sequence was found in a woman in her sixties with COVID-19, enrolled during active disease. DNA of the CDR3: TGTGCCAGCTCCCCGTCGAGACAGGGCTTCAATGAGCAGTTCTTC. Translated: CASSPSRQGFNEQFF.